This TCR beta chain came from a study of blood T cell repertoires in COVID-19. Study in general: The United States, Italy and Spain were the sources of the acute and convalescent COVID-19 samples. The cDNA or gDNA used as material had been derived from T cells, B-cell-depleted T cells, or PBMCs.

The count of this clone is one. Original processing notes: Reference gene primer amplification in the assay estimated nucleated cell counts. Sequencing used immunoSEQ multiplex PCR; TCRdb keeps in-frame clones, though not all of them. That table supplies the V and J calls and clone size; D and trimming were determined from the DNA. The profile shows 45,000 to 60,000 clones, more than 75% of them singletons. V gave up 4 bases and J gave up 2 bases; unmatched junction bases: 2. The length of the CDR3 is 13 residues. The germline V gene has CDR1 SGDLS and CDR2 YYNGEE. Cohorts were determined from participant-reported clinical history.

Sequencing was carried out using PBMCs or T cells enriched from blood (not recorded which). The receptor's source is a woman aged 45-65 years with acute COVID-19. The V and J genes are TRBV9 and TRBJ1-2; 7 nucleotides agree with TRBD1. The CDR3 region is CASSLQGNYGYTF. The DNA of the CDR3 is TGTGCCAGCAGCCTACAGGGGAACTATGGCTACACCTTC.